The TCR beta chain under discussion was sequenced for a study of blood T cell repertoires in COVID-19. Clones were read by immunoSEQ multiplex PCR, and TCRdb kept only the in-frame ones, dropping some. The data hold over 150,000 clones, with around nine tenths observed a single time. Input material: peripheral blood. This TCR came from a man aged 35-49 years with active or convalescent COVID-19.

In DNA form, the CDR3 reads TGTGCCAGCAGCTTATTAGCGGGGGGGCCGTACGAGCAGTACTTC. Its protein is CASSLLAGGPYEQYF. The V gene is TRBV7-2, the J gene TRBJ2-7, with 11 nucleotides matching TRBD2. CDR3 length: 15 residues. The ends lost 2 bases at V and 4 bases at J; junction bases unmatched: 4. Germline assignment: CDR1 SGHTA and CDR2 FQGNSA.